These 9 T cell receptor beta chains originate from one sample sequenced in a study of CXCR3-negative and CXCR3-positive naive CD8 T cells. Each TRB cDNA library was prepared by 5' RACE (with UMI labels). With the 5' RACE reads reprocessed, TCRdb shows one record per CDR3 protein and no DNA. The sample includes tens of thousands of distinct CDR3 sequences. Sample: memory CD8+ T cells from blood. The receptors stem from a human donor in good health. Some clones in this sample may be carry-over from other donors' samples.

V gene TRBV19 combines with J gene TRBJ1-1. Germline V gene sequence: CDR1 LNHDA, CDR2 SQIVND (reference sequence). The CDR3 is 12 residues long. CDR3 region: CASSHPNTEAFF.

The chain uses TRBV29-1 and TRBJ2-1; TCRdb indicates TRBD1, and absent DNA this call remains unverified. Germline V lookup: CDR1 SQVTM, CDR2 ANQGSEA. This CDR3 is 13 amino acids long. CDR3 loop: CSVYRVSYNEQFF.

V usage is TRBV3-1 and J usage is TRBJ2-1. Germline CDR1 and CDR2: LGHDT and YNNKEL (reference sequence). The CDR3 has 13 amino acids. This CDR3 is CASSQTMLNEQFF.

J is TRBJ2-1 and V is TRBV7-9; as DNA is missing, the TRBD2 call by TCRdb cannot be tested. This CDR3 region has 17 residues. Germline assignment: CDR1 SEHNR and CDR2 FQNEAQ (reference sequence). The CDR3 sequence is CASSPGTSGSSYNEQFF.

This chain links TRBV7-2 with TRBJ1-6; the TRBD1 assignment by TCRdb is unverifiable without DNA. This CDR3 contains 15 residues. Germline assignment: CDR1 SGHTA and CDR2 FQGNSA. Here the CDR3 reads CASSLDRGPNSPLHF. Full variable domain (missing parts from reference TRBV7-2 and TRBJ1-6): GAGVSQSPSNKVTEKGKDVELRCDPISGHTALYWYRQSLGQGLEFLIYFQGNSAPDKSGLPSDRFSAERTGGSVSTLTIQRTQQEDSAVYLCASSLDRGPNSPLHFGNGTRLTVT.

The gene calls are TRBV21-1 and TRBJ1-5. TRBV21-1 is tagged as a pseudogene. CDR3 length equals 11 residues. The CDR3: CASSKDQPQHF.

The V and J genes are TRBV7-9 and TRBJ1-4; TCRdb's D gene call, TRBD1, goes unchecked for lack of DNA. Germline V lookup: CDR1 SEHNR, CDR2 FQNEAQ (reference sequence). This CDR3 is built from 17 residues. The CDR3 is CASSQSPGQGTNEKLFF.

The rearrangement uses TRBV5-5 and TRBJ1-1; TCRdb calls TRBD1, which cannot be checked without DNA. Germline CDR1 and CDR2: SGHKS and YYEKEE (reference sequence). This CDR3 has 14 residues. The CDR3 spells CASSEWDGTAEAFF. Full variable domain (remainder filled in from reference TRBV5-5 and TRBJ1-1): DAGVTQSPTHLIKTRGQQVTLRCSPISGHKSVSWYQQVLGQGPQFIFQYYEKEERGRGNFPDRFSARQFPNYSSELNVNALLLGDSALYLCASSEWDGTAEAFFGQGTRLTVV.

CDR3 in amino acids: CSAERKGGQNQPQHF. V gene TRBV20-1 combines with J gene TRBJ1-5; TCRdb names TRBD1, which stays unverified in the absence of DNA. The CDR3 loop spans 15 amino acids. CDR1 and CDR2 from the germline V gene are DFQATT and SNEGSKA (reference sequence).